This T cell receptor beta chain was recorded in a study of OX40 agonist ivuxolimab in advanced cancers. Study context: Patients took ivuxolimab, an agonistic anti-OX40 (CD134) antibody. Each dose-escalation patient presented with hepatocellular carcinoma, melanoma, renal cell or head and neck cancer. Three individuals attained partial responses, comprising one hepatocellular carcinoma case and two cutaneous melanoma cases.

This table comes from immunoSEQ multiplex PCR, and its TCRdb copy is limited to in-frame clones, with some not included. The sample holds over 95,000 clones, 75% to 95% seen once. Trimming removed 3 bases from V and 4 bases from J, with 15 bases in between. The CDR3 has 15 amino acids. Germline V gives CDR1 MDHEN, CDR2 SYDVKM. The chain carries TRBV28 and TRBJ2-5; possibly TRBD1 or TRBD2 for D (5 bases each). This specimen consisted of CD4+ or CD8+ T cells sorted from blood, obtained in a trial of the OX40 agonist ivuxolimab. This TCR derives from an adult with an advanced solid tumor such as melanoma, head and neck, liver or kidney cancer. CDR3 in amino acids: CASSFAGYAGETQYF. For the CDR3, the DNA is TGTGCCAGCAGTTTTGCAGGGTATGCGGGAGAGACCCAGTACTTC.